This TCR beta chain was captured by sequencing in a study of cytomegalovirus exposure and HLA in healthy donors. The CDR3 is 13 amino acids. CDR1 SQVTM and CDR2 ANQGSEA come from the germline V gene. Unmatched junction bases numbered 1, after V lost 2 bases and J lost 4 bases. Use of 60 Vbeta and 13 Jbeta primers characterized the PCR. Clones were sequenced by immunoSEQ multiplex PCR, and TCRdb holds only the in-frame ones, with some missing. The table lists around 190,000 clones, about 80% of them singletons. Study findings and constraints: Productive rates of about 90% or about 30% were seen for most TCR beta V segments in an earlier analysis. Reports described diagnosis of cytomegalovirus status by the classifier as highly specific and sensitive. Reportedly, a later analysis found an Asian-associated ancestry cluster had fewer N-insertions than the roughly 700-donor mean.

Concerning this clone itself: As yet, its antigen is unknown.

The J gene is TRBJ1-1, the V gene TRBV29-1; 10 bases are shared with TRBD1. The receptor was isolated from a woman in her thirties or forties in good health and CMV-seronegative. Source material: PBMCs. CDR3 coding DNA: TGCAGCGTTGAAAGGGACAGGGGCACTGAAGCTTTCTTT. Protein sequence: CSVERDRGTEAFF.